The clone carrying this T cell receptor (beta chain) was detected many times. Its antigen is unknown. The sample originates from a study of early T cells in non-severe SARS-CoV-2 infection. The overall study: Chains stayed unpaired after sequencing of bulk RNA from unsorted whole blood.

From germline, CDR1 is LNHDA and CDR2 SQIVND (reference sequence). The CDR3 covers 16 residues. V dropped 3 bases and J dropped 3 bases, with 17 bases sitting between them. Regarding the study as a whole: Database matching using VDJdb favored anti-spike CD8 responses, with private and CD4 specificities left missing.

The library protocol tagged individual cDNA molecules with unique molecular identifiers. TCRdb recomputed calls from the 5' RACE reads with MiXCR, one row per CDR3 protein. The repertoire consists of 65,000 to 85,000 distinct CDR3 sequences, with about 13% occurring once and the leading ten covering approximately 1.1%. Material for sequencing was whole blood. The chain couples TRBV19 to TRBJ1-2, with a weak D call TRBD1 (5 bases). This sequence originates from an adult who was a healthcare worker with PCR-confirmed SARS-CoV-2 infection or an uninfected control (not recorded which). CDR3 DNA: TGTGCCAGTAGTATCACCGACAGCCCTCCATACTATGGCTACACCTTC. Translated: CASSITDSPPYYGYTF.